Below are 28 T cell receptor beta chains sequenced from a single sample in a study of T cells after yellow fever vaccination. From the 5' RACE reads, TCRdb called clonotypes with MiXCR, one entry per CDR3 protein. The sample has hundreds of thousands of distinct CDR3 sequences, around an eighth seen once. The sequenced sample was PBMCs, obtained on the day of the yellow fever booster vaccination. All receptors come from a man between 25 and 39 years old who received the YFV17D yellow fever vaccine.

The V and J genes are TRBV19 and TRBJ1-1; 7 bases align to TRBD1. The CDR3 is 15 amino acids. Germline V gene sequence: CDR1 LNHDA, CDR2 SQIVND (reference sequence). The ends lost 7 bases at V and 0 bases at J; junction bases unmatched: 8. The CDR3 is CASKTGIWMNTEAFF. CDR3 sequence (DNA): TGTGCCAGTAAGACAGGGATCTGGATGAACACTGAAGCTTTCTTT.

DNA of the CDR3: TGCGCCAGCAGCCAAGAGGTAGCGGGAGTTTCCCCCTACGAGCAGTACTTC. As protein: CASSQEVAGVSPYEQYF. The V gene is TRBV4-3, the J gene TRBJ2-7; 9 bases map to TRBD2. The CDR3 is made up of 17 amino acids. Per the germline V gene, CDR1 is LGHNA and CDR2 is YSLEER. The V and J ends lost 0 bases and 2 bases, in that order; junction bases with no gene match: 8.

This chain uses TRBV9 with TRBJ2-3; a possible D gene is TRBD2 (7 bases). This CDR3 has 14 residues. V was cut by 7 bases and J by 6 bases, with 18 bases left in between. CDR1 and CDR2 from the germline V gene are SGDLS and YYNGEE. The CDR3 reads CASGGGRPEDTQYF. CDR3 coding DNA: TGTGCCAGCGGGGGGGGGCGACCGGAGGATACGCAGTATTTT.

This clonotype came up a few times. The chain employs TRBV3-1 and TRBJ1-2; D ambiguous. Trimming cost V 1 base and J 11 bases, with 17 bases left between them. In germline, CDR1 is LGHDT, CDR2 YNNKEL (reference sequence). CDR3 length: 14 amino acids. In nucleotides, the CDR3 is TGTGCCAGCAGCCAAGTTCGAGGGCCTTCTTTTTACACCTTC. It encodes CASSQVRGPSFYTF.

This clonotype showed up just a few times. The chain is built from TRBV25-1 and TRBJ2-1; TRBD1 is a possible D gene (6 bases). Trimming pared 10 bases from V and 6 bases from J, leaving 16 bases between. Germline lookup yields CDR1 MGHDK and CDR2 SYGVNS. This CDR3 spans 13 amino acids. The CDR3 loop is CATRDIAFNEQFF. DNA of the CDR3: TGTGCCACCCGGGACATAGCTTTCAATGAGCAGTTCTTC.

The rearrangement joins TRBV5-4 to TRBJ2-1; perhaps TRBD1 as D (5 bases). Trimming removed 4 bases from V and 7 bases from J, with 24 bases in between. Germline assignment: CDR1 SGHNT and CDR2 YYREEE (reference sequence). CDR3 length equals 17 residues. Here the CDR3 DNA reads TGTGCCAGCAGCCGTGGGGCTCTGGGAATTGGTGATAATGAGCAGTTCTTC. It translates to CASSRGALGIGDNEQFF.

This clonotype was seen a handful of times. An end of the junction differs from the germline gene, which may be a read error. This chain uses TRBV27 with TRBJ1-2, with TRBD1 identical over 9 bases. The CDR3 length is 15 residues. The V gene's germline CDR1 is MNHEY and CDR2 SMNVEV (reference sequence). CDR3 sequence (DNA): TGTGCCAGAAGTTTCACAGGGGGCTCGTTGTATGGCTACACCTTC. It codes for CARSFTGGSLYGYTF.

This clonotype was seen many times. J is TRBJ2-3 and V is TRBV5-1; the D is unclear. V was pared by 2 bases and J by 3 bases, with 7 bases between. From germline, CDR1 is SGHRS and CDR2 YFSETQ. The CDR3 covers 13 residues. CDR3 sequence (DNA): TGCGCCAGCAGCTTAGGAGAGACAGATACGCAGTATTTT. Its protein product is CASSLGETDTQYF.

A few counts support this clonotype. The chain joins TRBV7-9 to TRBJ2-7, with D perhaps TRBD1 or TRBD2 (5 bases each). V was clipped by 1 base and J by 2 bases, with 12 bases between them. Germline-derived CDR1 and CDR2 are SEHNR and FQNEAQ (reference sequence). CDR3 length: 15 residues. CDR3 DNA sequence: TGTGCCAGCAGCTTAGATCGGGACGGTCCCTACGAGCAGTACTTC. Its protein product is CASSLDRDGPYEQYF.

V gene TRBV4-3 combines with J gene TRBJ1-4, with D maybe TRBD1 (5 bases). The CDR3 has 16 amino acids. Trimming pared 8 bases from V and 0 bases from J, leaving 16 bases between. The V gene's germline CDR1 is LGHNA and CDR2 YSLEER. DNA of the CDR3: TGCGCCAGCTCCCGGGAGGGGTCGGCAACTAATGAAAAACTGTTTTTT. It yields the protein CASSREGSATNEKLFF.

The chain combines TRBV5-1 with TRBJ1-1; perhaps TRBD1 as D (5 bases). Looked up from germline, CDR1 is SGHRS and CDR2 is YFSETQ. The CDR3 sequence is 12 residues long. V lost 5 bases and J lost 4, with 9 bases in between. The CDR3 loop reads CASRGEGTEAFF. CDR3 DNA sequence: TGCGCCAGCAGAGGGGAGGGCACTGAAGCTTTCTTT.

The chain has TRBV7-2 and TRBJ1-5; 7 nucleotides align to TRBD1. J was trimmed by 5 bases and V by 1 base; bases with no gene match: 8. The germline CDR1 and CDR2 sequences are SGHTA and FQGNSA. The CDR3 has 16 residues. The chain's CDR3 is CASSLEMWTGDQPQHF. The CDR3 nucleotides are TGTGCCAGCAGCTTAGAGATGTGGACAGGAGATCAGCCCCAGCATTTT.

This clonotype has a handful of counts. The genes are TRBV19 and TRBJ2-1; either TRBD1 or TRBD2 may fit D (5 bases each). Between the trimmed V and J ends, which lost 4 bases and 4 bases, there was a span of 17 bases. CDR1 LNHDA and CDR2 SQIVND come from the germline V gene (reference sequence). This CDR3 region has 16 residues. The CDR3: CASSSRQRSWYNEQFF. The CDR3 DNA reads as TGTGCCAGTAGTAGCAGACAGCGGTCCTGGTACAATGAGCAGTTCTTC.

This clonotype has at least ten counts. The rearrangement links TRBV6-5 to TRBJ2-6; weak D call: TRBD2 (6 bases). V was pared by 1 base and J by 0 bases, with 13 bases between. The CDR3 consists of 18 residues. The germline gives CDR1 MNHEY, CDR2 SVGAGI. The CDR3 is CASSYLPGLTSGANVLTF. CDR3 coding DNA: TGTGCCAGCAGTTACTTGCCGGGACTGACCTCTGGGGCCAACGTCCTGACTTTC.

The CDR3 nucleotides are TGTGCCAGCAGCTCAACCATGGGTAGGCTACTCTCTGGGGCCAACGTCCTGACTTTC. It is translated as CASSSTMGRLLSGANVLTF. The J gene is TRBJ2-6, the V gene TRBV5-6; D not certain. V gave up 3 bases and J gave up 0 bases, with 19 bases separating them. The CDR3 is 19 amino acids. Germline-derived CDR1 and CDR2 are SGHDT and YYEEEE.

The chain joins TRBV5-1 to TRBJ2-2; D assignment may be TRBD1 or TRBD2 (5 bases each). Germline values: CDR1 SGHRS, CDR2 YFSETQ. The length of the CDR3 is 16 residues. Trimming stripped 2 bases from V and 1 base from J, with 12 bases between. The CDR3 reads CASSFEGTGNTGELFF. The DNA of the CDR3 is TGCGCCAGCAGCTTCGAAGGGACGGGGAACACCGGGGAGCTGTTTTTT.

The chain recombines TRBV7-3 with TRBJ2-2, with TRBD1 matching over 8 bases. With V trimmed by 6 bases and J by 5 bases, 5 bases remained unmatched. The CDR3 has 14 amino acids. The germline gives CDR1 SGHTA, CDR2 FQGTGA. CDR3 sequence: CASRNTGGTGELFF. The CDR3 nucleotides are TGTGCCAGCAGAAACACAGGGGGGACCGGGGAGCTGTTTTTT. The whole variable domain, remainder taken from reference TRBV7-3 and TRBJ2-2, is GAGVSQTPSNKVTEKGKYVELRCDPISGHTALYWYRQSLGQGPEFLIYFQGTGAADDSGLPNDRFFAVRPEGSVSTLKIQRTERGDSAVYLCASRNTGGTGELFFGEGSRLTVL.

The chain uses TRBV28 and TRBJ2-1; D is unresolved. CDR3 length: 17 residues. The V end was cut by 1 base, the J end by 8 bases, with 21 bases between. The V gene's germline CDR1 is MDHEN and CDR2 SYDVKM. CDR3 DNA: TGTGCCAGCAGTTTATCGCGAGCTCTCGTTGCGGACGATGAGCAGTTCTTC. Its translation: CASSLSRALVADDEQFF.

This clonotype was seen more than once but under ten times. CDR3 loop: CASSKRMGYNEQFF. The CDR3 DNA reads as TGTGCCAGCAGTAAGAGGATGGGCTACAATGAGCAGTTCTTC. The chain couples TRBV7-2 to TRBJ2-1, with D unclear. CDR1 and CDR2 (germline): SGHTA, FQGNSA. The CDR3 extends over 14 amino acids. Trimming cost V 6 bases and J 3 bases, with 12 bases left between them.

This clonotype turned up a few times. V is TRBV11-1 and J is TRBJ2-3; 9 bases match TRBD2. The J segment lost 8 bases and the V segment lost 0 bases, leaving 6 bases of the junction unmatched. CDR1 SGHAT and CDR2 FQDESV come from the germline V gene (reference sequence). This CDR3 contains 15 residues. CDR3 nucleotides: TGTGCCAGCAGCTTAGCGACGACTAGCGGAGGTACGCAGTATTTT. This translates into CASSLATTSGGTQYF.

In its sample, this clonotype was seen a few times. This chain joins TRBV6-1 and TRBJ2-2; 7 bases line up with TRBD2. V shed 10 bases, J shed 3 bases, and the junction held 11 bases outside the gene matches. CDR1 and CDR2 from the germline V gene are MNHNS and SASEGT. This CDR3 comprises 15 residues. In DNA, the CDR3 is TGTGCCACCCGGGAAGGGGACTACTACACCGGGGAGCTGTTTTTT. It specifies CATREGDYYTGELFF.

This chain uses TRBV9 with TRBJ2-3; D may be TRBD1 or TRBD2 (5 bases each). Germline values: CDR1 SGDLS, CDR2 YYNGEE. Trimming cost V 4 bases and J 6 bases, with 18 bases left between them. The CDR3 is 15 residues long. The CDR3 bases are TGTGCCAGCAGCTTAGGGCTTGGGGACGAGGATACGCAGTATTTT. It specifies CASSLGLGDEDTQYF.

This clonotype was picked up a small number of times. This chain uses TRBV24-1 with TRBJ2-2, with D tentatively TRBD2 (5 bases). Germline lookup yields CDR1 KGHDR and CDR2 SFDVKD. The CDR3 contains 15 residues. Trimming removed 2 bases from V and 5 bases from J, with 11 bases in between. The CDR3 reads CATSDSGSGTGELFF. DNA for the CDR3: TGTGCCACCAGTGATTCGGGGTCTGGGACCGGGGAGCTGTTTTTT.

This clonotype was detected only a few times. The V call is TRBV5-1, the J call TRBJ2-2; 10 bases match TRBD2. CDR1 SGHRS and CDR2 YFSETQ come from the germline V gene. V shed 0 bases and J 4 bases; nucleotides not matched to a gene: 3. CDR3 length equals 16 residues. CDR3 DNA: TGCGCCAGCAGCTTGGGCTCTAGCGGGGGCACCGGGGAGCTGTTTTTT. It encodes CASSLGSSGGTGELFF.

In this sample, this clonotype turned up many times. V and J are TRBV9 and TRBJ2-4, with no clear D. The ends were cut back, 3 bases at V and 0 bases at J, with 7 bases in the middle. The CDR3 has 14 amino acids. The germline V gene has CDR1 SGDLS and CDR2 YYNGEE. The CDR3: CASSGDLAKNIQYF. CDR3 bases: TGTGCCAGCAGCGGGGATCTAGCCAAAAACATTCAGTACTTC.

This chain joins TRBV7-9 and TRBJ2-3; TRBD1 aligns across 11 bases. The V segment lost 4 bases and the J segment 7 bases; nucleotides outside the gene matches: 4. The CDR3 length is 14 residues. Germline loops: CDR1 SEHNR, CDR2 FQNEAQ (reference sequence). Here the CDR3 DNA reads TGTGCCAGCAGCTCCGGACAGGGGGCAAATACGCAGTATTTT. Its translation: CASSSGQGANTQYF.

CDR3 in amino acids: CSARASSGRAVVDTQYF. CDR3 coding DNA: TGCAGTGCTAGGGCCTCTAGCGGGAGGGCCGTGGTAGATACGCAGTATTTT. The chain combines TRBV20-1 with TRBJ2-3; 12 bases map to TRBD2. The CDR3 is 17 amino acids. The V segment lost 3 bases and the J segment 5 bases; nucleotides outside the gene matches: 12. CDR1 and CDR2 from the germline V gene are DFQATT and SNEGSKA (reference sequence).

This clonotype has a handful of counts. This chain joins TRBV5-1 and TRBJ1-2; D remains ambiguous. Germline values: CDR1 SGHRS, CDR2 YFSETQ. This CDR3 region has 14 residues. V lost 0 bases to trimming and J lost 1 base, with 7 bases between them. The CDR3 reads CASSLDGNNYGYTF. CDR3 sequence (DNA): TGCGCCAGCAGCTTGGATGGGAATAACTATGGCTACACCTTC.